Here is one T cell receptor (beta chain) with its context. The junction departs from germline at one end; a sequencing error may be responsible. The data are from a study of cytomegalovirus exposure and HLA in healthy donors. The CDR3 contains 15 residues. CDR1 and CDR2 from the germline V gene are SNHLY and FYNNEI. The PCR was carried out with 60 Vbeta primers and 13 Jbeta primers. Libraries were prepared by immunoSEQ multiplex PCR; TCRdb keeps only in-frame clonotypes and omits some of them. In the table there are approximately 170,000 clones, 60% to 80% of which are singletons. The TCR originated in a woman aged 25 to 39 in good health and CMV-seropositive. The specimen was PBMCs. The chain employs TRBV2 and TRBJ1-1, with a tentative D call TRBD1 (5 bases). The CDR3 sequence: CARSGLGRRDTEAFF. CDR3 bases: TGTGCCAGGAGTGGGTTGGGGCGACGGGACACTGAAGCTTTCTTT.